This record covers a single TCR beta chain. The specificity of this receptor is unknown. The sample holds no much larger clone one base away, and base qualities are not on file. CDR1 is given as MNHEY and CDR2 as SVGAGI, both from the germline V gene. The CDR3 starts with the cysteine, ends with the phenylalanine, and has 14 residues. Only the CDR3 part of the read is kept: 42 bases, read in frame from the first base. Trimming leaves V shorter by 7 bases and J shorter by 3 bases, with the junction holding 4 bases beyond the gene matches. The sample's time point, from its label and the paper: blood 2 weeks post-SBRT. Interpreted using the paper, the treatment or condition label stands for: 15 Gy SBRT to primary tumor, nephrectomy 4 weeks later. Serial peripheral blood from radiation-treated patients was sampled at baseline, 2 weeks and 4 weeks after SBRT to track tumor-enriched clonotypes. Renal cell carcinoma with clear cell pathology was present in all patients. Genomic DNA for TCR sequencing was prepared using the QIAamp DNA Blood Mini Kit (Qiagen). The analyses included just those samples that passed every quality control check.

The source of the sample is a study of radiation and T cells in renal cell carcinoma (dated by TCRdb to 2020 to 2021). General notes on the study: The samples were obtained from a clinical trial, where primary renal cell carcinomas were treated with 15 Gy stereotactic body radiation therapy and then removed by nephrectomy 4 weeks afterward. Across all 53 samples, under 5,000,000 unique CDR3 nucleotide sequences encoding over 2.5 million unique CDR3 amino acid sequences were identified. In total, 50 to 55 samples underwent TCR beta sequencing: approximately 26 tumors plus 27 peripheral blood samples.

The research as a whole found: No pretreatment tumor biopsies were available, so the baseline intratumoral presence of clonotypes could not be determined. Tracking of blood repertoire dynamics stopped at roughly 4 weeks after treatment, with no follow-up past that point. An increase in top tumor clonotypes in blood was observed from baseline to 2 weeks post-radiation, followed by contraction by 4 weeks, which was taken to suggest transient expansion of tumor-resident clones. Because the trial had a single-armed design, the trial could not examine how radiation dose or scheduling affected the TCR repertoire.

Following the manufacturer's recommendations, the immunoSEQ kit was used to generate TCR beta libraries from genomic DNA. For library preparation, a first multiplex PCR was performed with proprietary primers, followed by a second PCR in which unique barcodes were added, and bead cleanups were performed after each round. Each sample batch included a kit-provided positive control reaction and a negative control reaction. The final libraries were assessed on an Agilent 4200 TapeStation D1000 ScreenTape, pooled by volume, and quantified by qPCR. An Illumina NextSeq500 fitted with a MidOutput 150-cycle cartridge performed the sequencing, running 156 Read1 cycles and 15 Index1 cycles with the kit's custom primers. The pooled library was loaded at approximately 0.95 pM with 20% PhiX control spiked in. The source study handled its data this way. The vendor-processed data were analyzed in R, and a clonotype was defined as all T cells that share the same CDR3 nucleotide sequence. In the clone abundance analyses, frequencies in each sample were normalized to that sample's 10,000 most abundant clones. Public T cell clones, which averaged fewer than five per sample, were excluded before analysis. An abundance difference of at least 32-fold between compartments was the criterion for calling clonotypes tumor-enriched or baseline blood-enriched. A beta-binomial differential abundance model was applied to find clonotypes that expanded or contracted between blood time points. Similarity between tumor and blood repertoires was quantified using the Baroni-Urbani and Buser coefficient, and groups were compared with two-tailed Wilcoxon tests in R. TCRdb limited this immuneACCESS table to in-frame rearrangements with V and J called. A share of clones is missing; checked studies link under half to unresolved V genes, and the rest is unexplained. Clone size and V and J calls were adopted from that table, with D and trimming inferred from the DNA. The sample table contains tens of thousands of clones; only one count was recorded for approximately 80% of them. Of the sample, 29% is held by the ten largest clones.

This TCR was sampled from a woman aged 70-85 years with renal cell carcinoma. Sequenced here: blood, sampled from a patient whose treatment included radiotherapy and nephrectomy. The sequence is built from TRBV6-5 and TRBJ2-5, and 11 junctional nucleotides match TRBD2. The CDR3: CASNLLAGEETQYF. The DNA sequence is given as TGTGCCAGCAACCTACTAGCGGGAGAAGAGACCCAGTACTTC.